This TCR beta chain came from a study of T cell repertoires in cytomegalovirus infection. Study-wide context: Both a matching HLA type and CMV infection were indicated by public TCR beta signatures.

Study observations and caveats: Cumulated frequencies of public TCR beta families served to identify carriers of CMV plus the relevant HLA.

This clonotype was recorded a few times. Its antigen remains unidentified. Germline-derived CDR1 and CDR2 are MNHEY and SVGAGI. V dropped 6 bases and J dropped 4; count of bases not matched to a gene: 9. The CDR3 is 15 amino acids. TCRdb called the reads again in MiXCR, with one record for every CDR3 protein. The sample lists hundreds of thousands of distinct CDR3 sequences, more than 40% occurring once. The chain links TRBV6-5 to TRBJ2-7; 10 bases fit TRBD2. The input for sequencing was cultured PBMCs, taken from culture after CMV antigen stimulation. This receptor was obtained from a human donor in good health (CMV status not recorded). Some clones in this sample may be carry-over from other donors' samples. CDR3 nucleotide sequence: TGTGCCAGCAGCCGGCTAGCGGGAGTATCTTACGAGCAGTACTTC. It is translated as CASSRLAGVSYEQYF.